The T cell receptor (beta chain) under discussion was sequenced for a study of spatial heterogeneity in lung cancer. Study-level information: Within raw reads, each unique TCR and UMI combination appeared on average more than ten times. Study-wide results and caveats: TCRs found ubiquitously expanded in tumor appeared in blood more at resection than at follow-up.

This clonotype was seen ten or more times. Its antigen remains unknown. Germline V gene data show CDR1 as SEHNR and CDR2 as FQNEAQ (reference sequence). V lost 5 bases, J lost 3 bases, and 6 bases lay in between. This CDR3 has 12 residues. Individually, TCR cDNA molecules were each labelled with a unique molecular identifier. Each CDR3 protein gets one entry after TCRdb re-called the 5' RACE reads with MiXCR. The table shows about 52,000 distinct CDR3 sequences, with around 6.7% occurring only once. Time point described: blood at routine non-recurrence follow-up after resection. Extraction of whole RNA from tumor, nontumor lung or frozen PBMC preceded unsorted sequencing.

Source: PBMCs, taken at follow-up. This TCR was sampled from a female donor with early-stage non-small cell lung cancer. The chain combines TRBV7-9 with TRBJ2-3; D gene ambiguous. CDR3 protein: CASSLLTDTQYF. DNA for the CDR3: TGTGCCAGCAGCCTACTAACAGATACGCAGTATTTT.